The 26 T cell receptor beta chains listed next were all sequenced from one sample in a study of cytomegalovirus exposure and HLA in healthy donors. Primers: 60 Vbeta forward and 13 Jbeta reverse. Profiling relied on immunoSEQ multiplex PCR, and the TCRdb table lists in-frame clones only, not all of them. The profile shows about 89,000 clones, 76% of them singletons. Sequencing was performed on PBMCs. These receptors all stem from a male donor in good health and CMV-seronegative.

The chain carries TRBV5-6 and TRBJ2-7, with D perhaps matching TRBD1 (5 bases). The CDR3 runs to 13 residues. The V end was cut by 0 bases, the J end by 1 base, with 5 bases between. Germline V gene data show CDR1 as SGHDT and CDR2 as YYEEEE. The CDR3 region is CASSLGQSYEQYF. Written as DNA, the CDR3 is TGTGCCAGCAGCTTGGGACAGTCCTACGAGCAGTACTTC.

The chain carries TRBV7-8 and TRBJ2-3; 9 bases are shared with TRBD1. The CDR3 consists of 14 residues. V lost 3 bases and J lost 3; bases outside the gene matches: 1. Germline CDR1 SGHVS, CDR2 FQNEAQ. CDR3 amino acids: CASSLDRGTDTQYF. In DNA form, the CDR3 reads TGTGCCAGCAGCTTGGACAGGGGTACAGATACGCAGTATTTT. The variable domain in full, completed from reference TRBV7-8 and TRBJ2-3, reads GAGVSQSPRYKVAKRGQDVALRCDPISGHVSLFWYQQALGQGPEFLTYFQNEAQLDKSGLPSDRFFAERPEGSVSTLKIQRTQQEDSAVYLCASSLDRGTDTQYFGPGTRLTVL.

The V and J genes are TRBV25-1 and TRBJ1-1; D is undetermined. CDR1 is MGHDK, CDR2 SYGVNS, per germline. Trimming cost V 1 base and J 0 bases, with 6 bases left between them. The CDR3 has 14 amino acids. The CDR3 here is CASSESHMNTEAFF. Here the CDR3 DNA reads TGTGCCAGCAGTGAATCACACATGAACACTGAAGCTTTCTTT.

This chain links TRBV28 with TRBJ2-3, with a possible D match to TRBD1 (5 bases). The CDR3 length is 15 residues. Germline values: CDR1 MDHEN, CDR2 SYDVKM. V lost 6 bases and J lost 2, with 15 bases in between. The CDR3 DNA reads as TGTGCCAGCAGGACCAGCGTGGGGCACACAGATACGCAGTATTTT. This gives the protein CASRTSVGHTDTQYF.

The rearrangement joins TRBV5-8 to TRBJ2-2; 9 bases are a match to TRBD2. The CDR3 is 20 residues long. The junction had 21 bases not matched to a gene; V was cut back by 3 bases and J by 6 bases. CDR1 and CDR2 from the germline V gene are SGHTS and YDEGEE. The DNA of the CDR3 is TGTGCCAGCAGCTCGCTGCCGGGGGGTTCGGGACTAGCACGGTCCGGGGAGCTGTTTTTT. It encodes CASSSLPGGSGLARSGELFF.

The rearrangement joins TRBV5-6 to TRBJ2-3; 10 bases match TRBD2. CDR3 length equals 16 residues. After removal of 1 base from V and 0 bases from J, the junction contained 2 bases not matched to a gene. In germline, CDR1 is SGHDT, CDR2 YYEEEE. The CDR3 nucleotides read TGTGCCAGCAGCTTGTTAGCGGGGGGTAGCACAGATACGCAGTATTTT. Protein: CASSLLAGGSTDTQYF.

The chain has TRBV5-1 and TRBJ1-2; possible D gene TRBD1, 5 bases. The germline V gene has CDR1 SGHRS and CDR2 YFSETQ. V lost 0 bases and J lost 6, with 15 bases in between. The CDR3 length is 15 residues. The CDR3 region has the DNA TGCGCCAGCAGCTTGGCAGGGTCTTCATCGGATGGCTACACCTTC. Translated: CASSLAGSSSDGYTF.

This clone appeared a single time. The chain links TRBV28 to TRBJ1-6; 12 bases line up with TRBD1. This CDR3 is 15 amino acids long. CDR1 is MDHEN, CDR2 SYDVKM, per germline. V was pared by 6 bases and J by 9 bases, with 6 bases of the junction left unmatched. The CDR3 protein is CASSPGTGGRSPLHF. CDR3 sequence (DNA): TGTGCCAGCAGCCCCGGGACAGGGGGCCGTTCACCCCTCCACTTT.

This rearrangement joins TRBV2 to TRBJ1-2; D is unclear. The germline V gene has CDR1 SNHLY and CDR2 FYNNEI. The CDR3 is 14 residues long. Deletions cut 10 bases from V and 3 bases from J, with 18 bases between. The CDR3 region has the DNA TGTGCCACCCAAAGGGAAGGGAGAGACTATGGCTACACCTTC. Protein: CATQREGRDYGYTF.

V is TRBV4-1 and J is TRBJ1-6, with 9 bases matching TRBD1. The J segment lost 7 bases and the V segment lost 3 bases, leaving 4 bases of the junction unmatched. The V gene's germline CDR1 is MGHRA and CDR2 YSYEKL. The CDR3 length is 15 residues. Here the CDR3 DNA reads TGCGCCAGCAGCCACAATGACAGGGGGAATTCACCCCTCCACTTT. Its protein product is CASSHNDRGNSPLHF.

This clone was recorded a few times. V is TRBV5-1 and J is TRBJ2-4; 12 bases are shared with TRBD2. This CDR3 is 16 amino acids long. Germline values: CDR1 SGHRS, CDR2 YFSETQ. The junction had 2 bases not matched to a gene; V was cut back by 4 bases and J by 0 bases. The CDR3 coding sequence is TGCGCCAGCAGCGGGGGACTAGCGGGAGCCAAAAACATTCAGTACTTC. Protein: CASSGGLAGAKNIQYF.

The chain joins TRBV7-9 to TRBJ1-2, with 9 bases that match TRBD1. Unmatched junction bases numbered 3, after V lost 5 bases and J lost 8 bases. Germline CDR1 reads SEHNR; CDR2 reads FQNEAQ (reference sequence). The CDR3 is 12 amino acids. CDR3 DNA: TGTGCCAGCAGCGCGGGACAGGGAGGCTACACCTTC. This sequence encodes CASSAGQGGYTF.

CDR3: CASRLNSLSGNTIYF. CDR3 DNA sequence: TGTGCCAGCAGACTAAATTCACTTTCTGGAAACACCATATATTTT. The chain carries TRBV27 and TRBJ1-3; no clear D gene. This CDR3 contains 15 residues. Germline CDR1 is MNHEY and CDR2 is SMNVEV (reference sequence). V gave up 6 bases and J gave up 1 base, with 13 bases separating them.

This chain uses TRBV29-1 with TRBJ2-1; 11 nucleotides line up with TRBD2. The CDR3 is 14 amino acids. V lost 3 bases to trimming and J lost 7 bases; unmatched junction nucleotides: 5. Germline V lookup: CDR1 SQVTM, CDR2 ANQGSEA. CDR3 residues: CSVDRTSGSNEQFF. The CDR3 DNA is TGCAGCGTTGACCGTACTAGCGGGAGTAATGAGCAGTTCTTC.

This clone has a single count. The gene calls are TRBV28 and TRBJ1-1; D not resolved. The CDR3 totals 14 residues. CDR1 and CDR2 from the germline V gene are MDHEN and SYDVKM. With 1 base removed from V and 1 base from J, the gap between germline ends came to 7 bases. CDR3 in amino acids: CASSLLAGNTEAFF. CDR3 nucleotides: TGTGCCAGCAGTTTATTAGCGGGGAACACTGAAGCTTTCTTT.

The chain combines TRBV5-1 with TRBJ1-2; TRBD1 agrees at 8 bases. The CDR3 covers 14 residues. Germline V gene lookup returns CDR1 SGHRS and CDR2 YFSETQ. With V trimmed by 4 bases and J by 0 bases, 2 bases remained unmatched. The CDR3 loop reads CASSTDRANYGYTF. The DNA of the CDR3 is TGCGCCAGCAGCACGGACAGGGCTAACTATGGCTACACCTTC.

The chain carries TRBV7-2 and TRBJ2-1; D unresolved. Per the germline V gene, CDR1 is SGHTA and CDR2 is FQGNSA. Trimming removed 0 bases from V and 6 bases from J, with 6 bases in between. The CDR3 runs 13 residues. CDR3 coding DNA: TGTGCCAGCAGCTTAGCGCGTAGCAATGAGCAGTTCTTC. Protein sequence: CASSLARSNEQFF.

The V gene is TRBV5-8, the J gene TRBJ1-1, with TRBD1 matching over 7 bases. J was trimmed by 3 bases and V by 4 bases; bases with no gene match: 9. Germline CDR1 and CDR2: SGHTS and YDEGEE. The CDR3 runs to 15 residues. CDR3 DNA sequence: TGTGCCAGCAGCAATCGACAGGGAGTGGACACTGAAGCTTTCTTT. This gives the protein CASSNRQGVDTEAFF.

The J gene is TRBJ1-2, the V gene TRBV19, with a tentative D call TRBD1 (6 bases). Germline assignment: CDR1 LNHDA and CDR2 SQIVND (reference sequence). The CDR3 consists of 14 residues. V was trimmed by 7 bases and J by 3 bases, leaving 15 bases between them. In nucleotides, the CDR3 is TGTGCCAGTACCTCAGGGGCCCGTGACTATGGCTACACCTTC. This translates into CASTSGARDYGYTF. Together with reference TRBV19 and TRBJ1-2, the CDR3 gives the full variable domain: DGGITQSPKYLFRKEGQNVTLSCEQNLNHDAMYWYRQDPGQGLRLIYYSQIVNDFQKGDIAEGYSVSREKKESFPLTVTSAQKNPTAFYLCASTSGARDYGYTFGSGTRLTVV.

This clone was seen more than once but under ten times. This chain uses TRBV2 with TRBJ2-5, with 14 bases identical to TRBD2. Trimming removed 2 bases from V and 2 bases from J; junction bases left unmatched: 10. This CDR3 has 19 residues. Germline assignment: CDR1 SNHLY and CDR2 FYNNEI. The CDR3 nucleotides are TGTGCCAGCAGTGAATCGGGACTAGCGGGAGTGGAATTGCAAGAGACCCAGTACTTC. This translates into CASSESGLAGVELQETQYF.

CDR3: CASSLGRDRGLDNEKLFF. CDR3 sequence (DNA): TGTGCCAGCAGCTTGGGAAGGGACAGGGGGCTTGATAATGAAAAACTGTTTTTT. The chain links TRBV5-4 to TRBJ1-4; TRBD1 aligns across 12 bases. CDR3 length: 18 amino acids. With 0 bases clipped from V and 4 bases from J, the junction kept 7 bases outside the gene matches. The germline CDR1 and CDR2 sequences are SGHNT and YYREEE (reference sequence).

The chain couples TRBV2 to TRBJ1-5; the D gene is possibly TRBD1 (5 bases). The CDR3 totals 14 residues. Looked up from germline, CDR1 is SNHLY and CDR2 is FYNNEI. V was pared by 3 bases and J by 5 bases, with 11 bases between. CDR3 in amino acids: CASSDAGLYQPQHF. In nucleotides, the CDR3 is TGTGCCAGCAGTGATGCAGGGTTGTATCAGCCCCAGCATTTT.

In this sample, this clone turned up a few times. Written as DNA, the CDR3 is TGTGCCAGCAGTTTTGGGGGGACAGGGTTGCAGACCCAGTACTTC. As protein: CASSFGGTGLQTQYF. The chain couples TRBV5-6 to TRBJ2-5; 9 positions match TRBD1. This CDR3 spans 15 amino acids. Germline-derived CDR1 and CDR2 are SGHDT and YYEEEE. After removal of 5 bases from V and 6 bases from J, the junction contained 11 bases not matched to a gene. Full variable domain (remainder filled in from reference TRBV5-6 and TRBJ2-5): DAGVTQSPTHLIKTRGQQVTLRCSPKSGHDTVSWYQQALGQGPQFIFQYYEEEERQRGNFPDRFSGHQFPNYSSELNVNALLLGDSALYLCASSFGGTGLQTQYFGPGTRLLVL.

The CDR3 DNA sequence: TGTGCCAGCCGACTAATGAACACTGAAGCTTTCTTT. This sequence encodes CASRLMNTEAFF. V usage is TRBV18 and J usage is TRBJ1-1; unclear D gene. The CDR3 sequence is 12 residues long. Trimming removed 8 bases from V and 0 bases from J, with 7 bases in between. The germline V gene encodes CDR1 KGHSH and CDR2 LQKENI.

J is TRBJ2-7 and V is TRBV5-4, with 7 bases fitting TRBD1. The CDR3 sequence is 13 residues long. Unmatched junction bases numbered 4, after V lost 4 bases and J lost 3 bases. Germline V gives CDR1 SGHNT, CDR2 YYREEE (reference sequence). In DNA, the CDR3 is TGTGCCAGCAGCCCGGACAGGTACTACGAGCAGTACTTC. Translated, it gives CASSPDRYYEQYF.

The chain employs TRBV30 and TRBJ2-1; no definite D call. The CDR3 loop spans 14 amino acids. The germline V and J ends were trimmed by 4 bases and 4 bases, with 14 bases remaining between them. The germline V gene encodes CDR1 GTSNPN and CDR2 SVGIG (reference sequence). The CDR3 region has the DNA TGTGCCTGGACAAACGGCCGGCGGTACAATGAGCAGTTCTTC. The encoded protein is CAWTNGRRYNEQFF. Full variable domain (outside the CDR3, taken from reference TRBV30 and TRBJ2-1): SQTIHQWPATLVQPVGSPLSLECTVEGTSNPNLYWYRQAAGRGLQLLFYSVGIGQISSEVPQNLSASRPQDRQFILSSKKLLLSDSGFYLCAWTNGRRYNEQFFGPGTRLTVL.